One TCR beta chain is described in this entry. The CDR3 is 15 residues long. V was shortened by 5 bases and J by 4 bases, with 17 bases between the two germline ends. Germline V gene data show CDR1 as LGHDT and CDR2 as YNNKEL (reference sequence). TCR cDNA molecules were tagged individually, and each one carried a unique molecular identifier. A single record per CDR3 protein comes from TCRdb applying MiXCR to the 5' RACE reads. The top ten clones hold approximately 16% of a sample with under 150,000 distinct CDR3 sequences, 9.5% to 15% of them seen once. Indicated time point: blood at routine non-recurrence follow-up after resection. The input material, whole RNA from tumor, nontumor lung or frozen PBMC, was sequenced unsorted. This specimen comes from a study of spatial heterogeneity in lung cancer. Study at large: Patients with untreated early-stage non-small cell lung cancer, numbering 55 to 80, were the donors.

The chain employs TRBV3-1 and TRBJ1-1; D possibly corresponds to TRBD1 (6 bases). The starting material was PBMCs, obtained at follow-up. This sequence originates from a male donor with early-stage non-small cell lung cancer. The CDR3 sequence is CASSFRGGLGTEAFF. DNA of the CDR3: TGTGCCAGCAGCTTCCGGGGGGGCCTGGGCACTGAAGCTTTCTTT.